A single sample gave rise to the 16 T cell receptor beta chains below, sequenced in a study of control samples from healthy donors and cancer patients. Profiled with immunoSEQ multiplex PCR; TCRdb holds only in-frame clones, not every one. The sample lists approximately 41,000 clones; around 94% were seen once. Sequenced: blood. These receptors were taken from a man in his 60s in good health.

The rearrangement uses TRBV11-3 and TRBJ1-1, with D unresolved. The CDR3 consists of 13 residues. V was clipped by 4 bases and J by 7 bases, with 13 bases between them. From germline, CDR1 is SGHNT and CDR2 YENEEA. CDR3 residues: CASSSTLRVEAFF. In DNA form, the CDR3 reads TGTGCCAGCAGCTCCACCTTGCGCGTTGAAGCTTTCTTT.

The chain uses TRBV11-3 and TRBJ1-1; possible D gene TRBD1, 5 bases. V was pared by 5 bases and J by 1 base, with 11 bases between. This CDR3 is 14 amino acids long. The germline V gene encodes CDR1 SGHNT and CDR2 YENEEA. DNA for the CDR3: TGTGCCAGCAGCCCGCCGGGGACGAACACTGAAGCTTTCTTT. This codes for CASSPPGTNTEAFF.

This clone has just one count. The CDR3 sequence: CASSDPTSASTDTQYF. The DNA of the CDR3 is TGTGCCAGCAGCGACCCAACTAGCGCTAGCACAGATACGCAGTATTTT. The chain has TRBV7-9 and TRBJ2-3; 7 nucleotides line up with TRBD2. The CDR3 runs to 16 residues. Trimming removed 5 bases from V and 0 bases from J; junction bases left unmatched: 8. CDR1 and CDR2 from the germline V gene are SEHNR and FQNEAQ (reference sequence).

The chain has TRBV30 and TRBJ1-2; 9 bases line up with TRBD1. CDR1 and CDR2 from the germline V gene are GTSNPN and SVGIG (reference sequence). CDR3 length equals 13 residues. The trim removed 4 bases at V and 6 bases at J, leaving 6 bases unmatched. Here the CDR3 DNA reads TGTGCCTGGAAGGGACAGGGAGGGAATGGCTACACCTTC. Translation: CAWKGQGGNGYTF.

This chain joins TRBV5-6 and TRBJ1-3, with D unclear. Trimming took off 4 bases at V and 2 bases at J, with 13 bases between the two ends. This CDR3 contains 15 residues. The germline CDR1 and CDR2 sequences are SGHDT and YYEEEE. This chain's CDR3 is CASSQPGITGNTIYF. CDR3 DNA: TGTGCCAGCAGCCAGCCTGGGATTACTGGAAACACCATATATTTT.

This chain uses TRBV24-1 with TRBJ2-5; 13 nucleotides line up with TRBD2. The V segment lost 3 bases and the J segment 1 base; nucleotides outside the gene matches: 4. Germline assignment: CDR1 KGHDR and CDR2 SFDVKD. The CDR3 has 17 residues. The CDR3 coding sequence is TGTGCCACCAGTGATACCGGGACTAGCGGGATCCAAGAGACCCAGTACTTC. Amino acid sequence: CATSDTGTSGIQETQYF.

The chain employs TRBV2 and TRBJ1-6, with D perhaps matching TRBD1 (6 bases). V was trimmed by 8 bases and J by 10 bases, leaving 12 bases between them. Germline V lookup: CDR1 SNHLY, CDR2 FYNNEI. The CDR3 runs 12 residues. The CDR3 DNA is TGTGCCAGCCACAGGGCTCCCTCACCCCTCCACTTT. Translation: CASHRAPSPLHF. Drawing the rest from reference TRBV2 and TRBJ1-6, the complete variable domain is EPEVTQTPSHQVTQMGQEVILRCVPISNHLYFYWYRQILGQKVEFLVSFYNNEISEKSEIFDDQFSVERPDGSNFTLKIRSTKLEDSAMYFCASHRAPSPLHFGNGTRLTVT.

The genes are TRBV7-3 and TRBJ2-2; TRBD2 agrees at 11 bases. Germline V gene lookup returns CDR1 SGHTA and CDR2 FQGTGA. Losses at the gene ends were 5 bases for V and 6 bases for J; bases not matched to a gene: 5. The CDR3 extends over 15 amino acids. The CDR3 nucleotides read TGTGCCAGCAGCCCGAAACTAGCGGGAGCCGGGGAGCTGTTTTTT. Encoded protein: CASSPKLAGAGELFF.

The chain joins TRBV10-3 to TRBJ2-7; 11 bases match TRBD2. The CDR3 sequence is 14 residues long. Germline-derived CDR1 and CDR2 are ENHRY and SYGVKD. The ends lost 5 bases at V and 1 base at J; junction bases unmatched: 1. The CDR3 nucleotides are TGTGCCATCAGTTCTAGCGGGAGGTCCTACGAGCAGTACTTC. Its protein is CAISSSGRSYEQYF.

This chain joins TRBV6-5 and TRBJ2-5; 7 bases are a match to TRBD1. Germline CDR1 MNHEY, CDR2 SVGAGI. The trim removed 0 bases at V and 3 bases at J, leaving 7 bases unmatched. CDR3 length: 16 amino acids. CDR3 DNA: TGTGCCAGCAGTTACTCTGGTACAGGGGTAAAAGAGACCCAGTACTTC. Residues: CASSYSGTGVKETQYF.

This clone was counted a single time. The genes are TRBV25-1 and TRBJ1-1; 9 positions match TRBD1. The CDR3 is 16 amino acids. V gave up 4 bases and J gave up 2 bases; unmatched junction bases: 8. Germline V gene lookup returns CDR1 MGHDK and CDR2 SYGVNS. The CDR3: CASSVLTGGSNTEAFF. The CDR3 DNA reads TGTGCCAGCAGTGTTCTCACAGGGGGCTCAAACACTGAAGCTTTCTTT.

This clone was found once. The chain has TRBV6-5 and TRBJ2-7; D perhaps matches TRBD1 (5 bases). The CDR3 extends over 15 amino acids. Germline CDR1 reads MNHEY; CDR2 reads SVGAGI. V was clipped by 2 bases and J by 2 bases, with 13 bases between them. The CDR3 spells CASSYGAGWAYEQYF. The CDR3 bases are TGTGCCAGCAGTTACGGGGCAGGGTGGGCCTACGAGCAGTACTTC.

The rearrangement uses TRBV9 and TRBJ1-5, with a tentative D call TRBD1 (6 bases). The CDR3 is 14 amino acids. V dropped 4 bases and J dropped 3 bases, with 11 bases sitting between them. Germline values: CDR1 SGDLS, CDR2 YYNGEE. CDR3 DNA sequence: TGTGCCAGCAGCCCAACGGGGGCCAATCAGCCCCAGCATTTT. Translated, it gives CASSPTGANQPQHF.

The CDR3 reads CASSNREIANYGYTF. CDR3 DNA sequence: TGTGCCAGCAGCAACAGGGAAATTGCTAACTATGGCTACACCTTC. The chain carries TRBV6-6 and TRBJ1-2; tentatively, D is TRBD1 (6 bases). CDR3 length: 15 amino acids. V was trimmed by 6 bases and J by 0 bases, leaving 14 bases between them. Germline CDR1 and CDR2: MNHNY and SVGAGI (reference sequence).

V and J are TRBV5-4 and TRBJ1-2; TRBD1 is a possible D gene (6 bases). The V end lost 4 bases, the J end lost 4 bases, and 14 bases lay between the germline ends. CDR1 SGHNT and CDR2 YYREEE come from the germline V gene (reference sequence). This CDR3 spans 14 amino acids. The CDR3 DNA reads TGTGCCAGCAGCACATGGACAGAAACCTATGGCTACACCTTC. Encoded protein: CASSTWTETYGYTF.

The chain links TRBV10-1 to TRBJ2-7, with TRBD1 identical over 10 bases. The CDR3 is 16 amino acids. Germline V gene data show CDR1 as WNHNN and CDR2 as SYGVQD (reference sequence). V was clipped by 3 bases and J by 1 base; unmatched bases: 6. CDR3 loop: CASSDGWTGGSYEQYF. DNA of the CDR3: TGCGCCAGCAGTGATGGATGGACAGGGGGTTCCTACGAGCAGTACTTC.